The 29 T cell receptor beta chains presented below share a single source sample, sequenced in a study of T cells in Graves' hyperthyroidism and ophthalmopathy. RNA transcripts yielded amplified TCR beta CDR3 regions. Carried out on the TCR CDR3, a first-round RT-PCR used the HTBI primer set. TCRdb re-analysed the multiplex PCR reads in MiXCR, keeping a single row per CDR3 protein. Seen here are about 200,000 distinct CDR3 sequences, 17% observed once, and the top ten hold roughly 55%. Source material: blood. The receptors here all came from a woman aged 50 to 65 with Graves' hyperthyroidism.

This clonotype was recorded many times. J is TRBJ2-1 and V is TRBV6-1; 8 bases agree with TRBD1. Germline CDR1 reads MNHNS; CDR2 reads SASEGT. This CDR3 has 14 residues. The V gene end was trimmed by 3 bases and the J gene end by 9 bases; junction bases not matched to a gene: 7. CDR3 sequence reads: CASSEAGGESEQFF. CDR3 bases: TGTGCCAGCAGTGAGGCAGGGGGCGAGAGTGAGCAGTTCTTC.

J is TRBJ2-7 and V is TRBV7-9; D uncertain. Trimming took 1 base from V and 3 from J, leaving 16 bases between them. The germline V gene has CDR1 SEHNR and CDR2 FQNEAQ (reference sequence). The CDR3 spans 16 residues. This CDR3 is CASSLVSVKNRYEQYF. The CDR3 bases are TGTGCCAGCAGCTTAGTTTCGGTAAAAAACCGCTACGAGCAGTACTTC.

This clonotype was counted only a few times. V usage is TRBV19 and J usage is TRBJ1-1; the D gene is possibly TRBD1 (5 bases). V lost 1 base, J lost 3 bases, and 15 bases lay in between. In germline, CDR1 is LNHDA, CDR2 SQIVND (reference sequence). CDR3 size: 16 residues. For the CDR3, the DNA is TGTGCCAGTAGTATAGCCCCAGGGTCGGGGGACACTGAAGCTTTCTTT. It codes for CASSIAPGSGDTEAFF.

The chain links TRBV7-9 to TRBJ2-5; D unclear. The ends were cut back, 5 bases at V and 5 bases at J, with 15 bases in the middle. This CDR3 spans 14 amino acids. Germline CDR1 is SEHNR and CDR2 is FQNEAQ (reference sequence). CDR3 region: CASSQLLAFETQYF. CDR3 in DNA: TGTGCCAGCAGCCAACTCTTGGCTTTCGAGACCCAGTACTTC.

This clonotype was recorded at least ten times. The chain employs TRBV12-3 or TRBV12-4 and TRBJ2-3, with D perhaps TRBD2 (5 bases). Between the trimmed V and J ends, which lost 3 bases and 2 bases, there was a span of 12 bases. The CDR3 consists of 15 residues. This chain's CDR3 is CASSFGLDYTDTQYF. DNA for the CDR3: TGTGCCAGCAGTTTTGGGCTAGACTACACAGATACGCAGTATTTT.

V is TRBV9 and J is TRBJ1-2; 10 bases agree with TRBD1. This CDR3 has 14 amino acids. The germline CDR1 and CDR2 sequences are SGDLS and YYNGEE. Trimming removed 3 bases from V and 3 bases from J; junction bases left unmatched: 2. This CDR3 is CASSAGTGDYGYTF. CDR3 nucleotides: TGTGCCAGCAGCGCCGGGACAGGGGACTATGGCTACACCTTC.

This clonotype has only a few counts. V is TRBV7-3 and J is TRBJ2-2, with 12 nucleotides matching TRBD2. Germline trimming cut 0 bases from V and 4 bases from J; bases unmatched to any gene: 9. This CDR3 is built from 19 residues. From germline, CDR1 is SGHTA and CDR2 FQGTGA. This CDR3 reads CASSLTNRGLAGLTGELFF. CDR3 coding DNA: TGTGCCAGCAGCTTAACGAACCGGGGACTAGCGGGCCTCACCGGGGAGCTGTTTTTT.

This clonotype was observed a few times. J is TRBJ2-1 and V is TRBV4-1, with 11 positions matching TRBD1. Trimming at V came to 1 base and at J to 6 bases, leaving 5 bases not matched to a gene. Germline V gene sequence: CDR1 MGHRA, CDR2 YSYEKL. The CDR3 covers 16 residues. The DNA of the CDR3 is TGCGCCAGCAGCCAAGTACCCGGGACAGGGGGCAATGAGCAGTTCTTC. Its translation: CASSQVPGTGGNEQFF.

This clonotype was counted only a few times. The gene calls are TRBV29-1 and TRBJ2-1; maybe TRBD2 (5 bases). Germline lookup yields CDR1 SQVTM and CDR2 ANQGSEA. The CDR3 is made up of 14 amino acids. Deletions cut 6 bases from V and 7 bases from J, with 19 bases between. CDR3 nucleotide sequence: TGCAGCGTCGGATCCCCACGGGATGGGAATGAGCAGTTCTTC. It is translated as CSVGSPRDGNEQFF.

Worth noting for this clonotype: Germline and junction disagree at one end, which may indicate a read error. The V and J genes are TRBV28 and TRBJ1-5; D is perhaps TRBD1 (5 bases). CDR1 is MDHEN and CDR2 is SYDVKM in the germline V gene. This CDR3 comprises 14 residues. Here the CDR3 reads CASMGPGKHLPQHF. CDR3 DNA sequence: TGTGCTAGCATGGGGCCGGGGAAGCATCTGCCCCAGCATTTT.

The table lists this clonotype with a few counts. V and J are TRBV19 and TRBJ2-6, with a tentative D call TRBD2 (5 bases). The length of the CDR3 is 15 residues. V lost 7 bases and J 0 bases, leaving 10 bases between the germline ends. From germline, CDR1 is LNHDA and CDR2 SQIVND (reference sequence). The CDR3 reads CASKDYLSGANVLTF. For the CDR3, the DNA is TGTGCCAGTAAAGACTATCTCTCTGGGGCCAACGTCCTGACTTTC. Using reference TRBV19 and TRBJ2-6 for the parts outside the CDR3, the full variable domain is DGGITQSPKYLFRKEGQNVTLSCEQNLNHDAMYWYRQDPGQGLRLIYYSQIVNDFQKGDIAEGYSVSREKKESFPLTVTSAQKNPTAFYLCASKDYLSGANVLTFGAGSRLTVL.

This clonotype has at least ten counts. V gene TRBV7-2 combines with J gene TRBJ2-2; D could derive from TRBD1 or TRBD2 (5 bases each). Trimming cost V 3 bases and J 2 bases, with 13 bases left between them. The CDR3 covers 16 residues. CDR1 and CDR2 (germline): SGHTA, FQGNSA. The CDR3: CASSFWPGSNTGELFF. The DNA for the CDR3 is TGTGCCAGCAGCTTTTGGCCAGGGAGTAACACCGGGGAGCTGTTTTTT.

This clonotype occurred many times. The chain links TRBV11-2 to TRBJ2-7, with a tentative D call TRBD1 (6 bases). The V and J ends lost 5 bases and 2 bases respectively, with 13 bases between them. The V gene's germline CDR1 is SGHAT and CDR2 FQNNGV. The CDR3 has 14 amino acids. For the CDR3, the DNA is TGTGCCAGCAGCCTAGGGGGAAAAACCTACGAGCAGTACTTC. Protein: CASSLGGKTYEQYF.

Note on this clonotype: A much bigger clone sits one base away, suggesting this may be a read error. This sequence joins TRBV3-1 and TRBJ2-7; 8 nucleotides align to TRBD2. Germline CDR1 and CDR2: LGHDT and YNNKEL (reference sequence). This CDR3 contains 15 residues. With V trimmed by 1 base and J by 5 bases, 7 bases remained unmatched. In nucleotides, the CDR3 is TGTGCCAGCAGCCAAGGTGGACTAGCTCCCGACGAGCAGTACTTC. Encoded protein: CASSQGGLAPDEQYF.

The sample holds many counts of this clonotype. This rearrangement joins TRBV7-2 to TRBJ2-7; D perhaps matches TRBD2 (5 bases). The CDR3 is made up of 14 amino acids. V gave up 1 base and J gave up 9 bases, with 16 bases separating them. The germline CDR1 and CDR2 sequences are SGHTA and FQGNSA. CDR3 loop: CASSLGGSGSSQYF. The DNA of the CDR3 is TGTGCCAGCAGCTTAGGTGGTTCGGGAAGTTCGCAGTACTTC.

This clonotype was recorded many times. DNA of the CDR3: TGTGCCAGCAGCCCGACGACAGGGGACGGACTCTACGAGCAGTACTTC. It is translated as CASSPTTGDGLYEQYF. The chain employs TRBV7-9 and TRBJ2-7; 8 nucleotides agree with TRBD1. The V gene end was trimmed by 5 bases and the J gene end by 3 bases; junction bases not matched to a gene: 12. Per the germline V gene, CDR1 is SEHNR and CDR2 is FQNEAQ (reference sequence). CDR3 length: 16 residues.

V is TRBV19 and J is TRBJ2-5, with D perhaps assigned TRBD1 or TRBD2 (5 bases each). The CDR3 is 13 amino acids. V was clipped by 4 bases and J by 5 bases, with 11 bases between them. Germline V gene lookup returns CDR1 LNHDA and CDR2 SQIVND (reference sequence). Written as DNA, the CDR3 is TGTGCCAGTAGTAGGGGACCCCCGGAGACCCAGTACTTC. Amino acids: CASSRGPPETQYF.

The V gene is TRBV28, the J gene TRBJ2-3; D gene unclear. Trimming removed 5 bases at V and 2 bases at J, with 11 bases between. CDR1 is MDHEN, CDR2 SYDVKM, per germline. This CDR3 is built from 14 residues. The CDR3: CASSPIQITDTQYF. The CDR3 DNA sequence: TGTGCCAGCAGTCCGATACAAATCACAGATACGCAGTATTTT.

This clonotype was counted between two and nine times. V usage is TRBV7-3 and J usage is TRBJ1-1, with a possible D match to TRBD1 (5 bases). CDR1 is SGHTA, CDR2 FQGTGA, per germline. V was shortened by 1 base and J by 1 base, with 10 bases between the two germline ends. The CDR3 has 15 residues. The CDR3 DNA is TGTGCCAGCAGCTTAAAAGGCGGGGCGAACACTGAAGCTTTCTTT. Translation gives CASSLKGGANTEAFF.

The chain couples TRBV5-5 to TRBJ1-2; TRBD1 aligns across 8 bases. V shed 3 bases, J shed 10 bases, and the junction held 5 bases outside the gene matches. Germline values: CDR1 SGHKS, CDR2 YYEKEE (reference sequence). This CDR3 region has 12 residues. This chain's CDR3 is CASSSTGEDYTF. The CDR3 region has the DNA TGTGCCAGCAGCTCGACAGGGGAGGACTACACCTTC.

V gene TRBV6-1 combines with J gene TRBJ2-3, with 10 bases that match TRBD2. CDR3 length: 16 amino acids. Trimming removed 7 bases from V and 0 bases from J; junction bases left unmatched: 7. Germline values: CDR1 MNHNS, CDR2 SASEGT. The CDR3 loop is CASKNEAGGSTDTQYF. The CDR3 DNA sequence: TGTGCCAGCAAGAACGAAGCGGGGGGGAGCACAGATACGCAGTATTTT.

This clonotype came up a few times. The conserved final phenylalanine or tryptophan is absent from the CDR3, which likely points to a read error. The gene calls are TRBV29-1 and TRBJ2-5, with TRBD1 identical over 8 bases. The CDR3 totals 14 residues. Germline values: CDR1 SQVTM, CDR2 ANQGSEA. V gave up 4 bases and J gave up 3 bases; unmatched junction bases: 7. CDR3 in DNA: TGCAGCGTTGTCTGGGACAGGTTCGAAGAGACCCAGTACCTC. This encodes CSVVWDRFEETQYL.

This clonotype was picked up many times. The rearrangement links TRBV11-2 to TRBJ2-3, with D possibly being TRBD2 (6 bases). CDR1 and CDR2 from the germline V gene are SGHAT and FQNNGV. Trimming took 4 bases from V and 3 from J, leaving 17 bases between them. The CDR3 is made up of 16 amino acids. CDR3 sequence (DNA): TGTGCCAGCAGCTCGGGACTGCCCTCGGGGACAGATACGCAGTATTTT. Translating it yields CASSSGLPSGTDTQYF.

This clonotype occurred many times. The chain has TRBV27 and TRBJ1-2, with D tentatively TRBD1 (5 bases). Looked up from germline, CDR1 is MNHEY and CDR2 is SMNVEV (reference sequence). V lost 3 bases and J 4 bases, leaving 15 bases between the germline ends. The CDR3 sequence is 15 residues long. In DNA form, the CDR3 reads TGTGCCAGCAGTTTTTCGGGGGAACTGAGCTATGGCTACACCTTC. This codes for CASSFSGELSYGYTF.

This clonotype was counted only a few times. This chain uses TRBV6-1 with TRBJ2-1; D assignment may be TRBD1 or TRBD2 (7 bases each). V was trimmed by 5 bases and J by 2 bases, leaving 16 bases between them. CDR3 length: 16 residues. Per germline, CDR1 MNHNS and CDR2 SASEGT. The CDR3 coding sequence is TGTGCCAGCAGTAACGCAGGGGGGGCCCCCTACAATGAGCAGTTCTTC. Encoded protein: CASSNAGGAPYNEQFF.

The sample holds many counts of this clonotype. This sequence joins TRBV15 and TRBJ2-1; D call uncertain. This CDR3 spans 16 amino acids. Trimming took off 0 bases at V and 8 bases at J, with 17 bases between the two ends. Germline V gene sequence: CDR1 LNHNV, CDR2 YYDKDF (reference sequence). The CDR3 coding sequence is TGTGCCACCAGCAGAGAGATGGGCAGACGTTCGGATGAGCAGTTCTTC. Amino acid sequence: CATSREMGRRSDEQFF.

This clonotype came up a few times. The chain has TRBV19 and TRBJ1-5; D call uncertain. The ends were cut back, 4 bases at V and 0 bases at J, with 13 bases in the middle. The CDR3 totals 16 residues. The germline gives CDR1 LNHDA, CDR2 SQIVND (reference sequence). CDR3 loop: CASSNGRDNSNQPQHF. The CDR3 DNA is TGTGCCAGTAGTAATGGGAGAGACAATAGCAATCAGCCCCAGCATTTT.

The chain joins TRBV15 to TRBJ2-1, with D unclear. Germline V gives CDR1 LNHNV, CDR2 YYDKDF (reference sequence). The CDR3 has 15 amino acids. Between the trimmed V and J ends, which lost 1 base and 4 bases, there was a span of 11 bases. Written as DNA, the CDR3 is TGTGCCACCAGCAGAGTAGAAAAACCATACAATGAGCAGTTCTTC. Its translation: CATSRVEKPYNEQFF.

This clonotype was seen ten or more times. This chain links TRBV2 with TRBJ1-1; 8 bases agree with TRBD1. The CDR3 spans 15 residues. Per the germline V gene, CDR1 is SNHLY and CDR2 is FYNNEI. After removal of 3 bases from V and 1 base from J, the junction contained 4 bases not matched to a gene. CDR3 DNA sequence: TGTGCCAGCAGTGAGGCAGGGGGCAGGAACACTGAAGCTTTCTTT. Translated: CASSEAGGRNTEAFF.